These T cell receptor beta chains were read from a single sample in a study of blood T cell repertoires in COVID-19. Assay used: immunoSEQ multiplex PCR; TCRdb lists only in-frame clones, some missing. The sample shows tens of thousands of clones, 75% to 95% of them seen only once. Source material: peripheral blood. These receptors were taken from a man aged 35 to 55 with COVID-19, enrolled during active disease. The CDR3 runs from the conserved cysteine through the conserved F or W. The D gene is left open where the match is weak. Only some rows state a clone size, as once, few, many or a class for expanded clones.

TRBJ2-2,.,TRBV5-8,.,CASSLARGVPGELFF,TGTGCCAGCAGCTTGGCCAGGGGTGTACCCGGGGAGCTGTTTTTT
TRBJ2-7,.,TRBV6-6,TRBD1,CASSQGTGPGSYEQYF,TGTGCCAGCAGTCAGGGGACAGGGCCCGGGTCCTACGAGCAGTACTTC
TRBJ2-7,.,TRBV19,.,CASSDSGYEQYF,TGTGCCAGTAGCGATAGCGGATACGAGCAGTACTTC
TRBJ2-1,.,TRBV5-1,TRBD2,CASRDGGTYNEQFF,TGCGCCAGCAGGGACGGGGGGACCTACAATGAGCAGTTCTTC
TRBJ1-6,.,TRBV19,TRBD1,CASSIRDRGPSSPLHF,TGTGCCAGTAGCATCCGGGACAGGGGGCCGAGTTCACCCCTCCACTTT
TRBJ1-1,.,TRBV6-5,TRBD1,CASSSTGASEAFF,TGTGCCAGCAGTTCAACAGGGGCAAGTGAAGCTTTCTTT
TRBJ2-7,.,TRBV18,TRBD2,CASSPGTSGIEQYF,TGTGCCAGCTCTCCGGGGACTAGCGGGATCGAGCAGTACTTC
TRBJ2-5,.,TRBV7-3,.,CASSLMGLNQETQYF,TGTGCCAGCAGCTTAATGGGACTCAATCAAGAGACCCAGTACTTC
TRBJ2-1,.,TRBV9,.,CASSVDRGSYNEQFF,TGTGCCAGCAGCGTAGACCGGGGCTCCTACAATGAGCAGTTCTTC
TRBJ2-2,.,TRBV9,TRBD2,CASTGLAGGQGTGELFF,TGTGCCAGCACGGGGCTAGCGGGGGGCCAAGGGACCGGGGAGCTGTTTTTT
TRBJ2-7,once,TRBV7-8,TRBD1,CASSLYTGGPYEQYF,TGTGCCAGCAGCTTATACACAGGGGGCCCCTACGAGCAGTACTTC
TRBJ1-4,.,TRBV7-4,TRBD1,CASSEDRGWTNEKLFF,TGTGCCAGCAGCGAAGACAGGGGGTGGACTAATGAAAAACTGTTTTTT
TRBJ1-1,.,TRBV7-7,.,CASSLQWNTEAFF,TGTGCCAGCAGCTTACAGTGGAACACTGAAGCTTTCTTT
TRBJ2-3,once,TRBV11-2,.,CASSPQGSPYTQYF,TGTGCCAGCAGCCCACAGGGTTCCCCGTATACGCAGTATTTT
TRBJ2-3,.,TRBV7-9,.,CASSLAGGESDTQYF,TGTGCCAGCAGCTTAGCCGGGGGTGAATCAGATACGCAGTATTTT
TRBJ2-2,.,TRBV6-5,TRBD2,CASRLAGENTGELFF,TGTGCCAGCAGATTAGCGGGGGAGAACACCGGGGAGCTGTTTTTT
TRBJ2-2,.,TRBV2,TRBD2,CASSDYSGVGELFF,TGTGCCAGCAGTGATTATAGCGGGGTGGGGGAGCTGTTTTTT
TRBJ1-1,.,TRBV2,.,CASRLDTEAFF,TGTGCCAGCAGATTAGACACTGAAGCTTTCTTT
TRBJ1-4,.,TRBV30,.,CAWGTPTTNEKLFF,TGTGCCTGGGGGACACCTACAACTAATGAAAAACTGTTTTTT
TRBJ2-1,few,TRBV5-1,TRBD1,CASSLAPGQGNNEQFF,TGCGCCAGCAGCTTGGCCCCTGGACAGGGGAACAATGAGCAGTTCTTC
TRBJ2-3,.,TRBV29-1,.,CSVEGAPPTSTDTQYF,TGCAGCGTTGAGGGCGCACCCCCAACTAGCACAGATACGCAGTATTTT
TRBJ1-6,.,TRBV10-3,TRBD1,CAISEITGGNSPLHF,TGTGCCATCAGTGAAATTACAGGGGGGAATTCACCCCTCCACTTT
TRBJ2-3,once,TRBV20-1,.,CSARDYPAQYF,TGCAGTGCTAGAGATTACCCGGCGCAGTATTTT
TRBJ2-2,.,TRBV10-3,.,CAISERGSGELFF,TGTGCCATCAGTGAAAGAGGGTCCGGGGAGCTGTTTTTT
TRBJ1-1,.,TRBV2,.,CASRTESMNTEAFF,TGTGCCAGCAGGACGGAGAGTATGAACACTGAAGCTTTCTTT
TRBJ2-1,.,TRBV5-6,.,CASSLAGDEQFF,TGTGCCAGCAGCTTGGCCGGGGATGAGCAGTTCTTC
TRBJ2-5,.,TRBV5-4,TRBD2,CASSLPPGGGFQETQYF,TGTGCCAGCAGCTTGCCACCCGGGGGAGGGTTCCAAGAGACCCAGTACTTC
TRBJ1-3,once,TRBV18,.,CASSPSESHSGNTIYF,TGTGCCAGCTCCCCAAGCGAAAGCCACTCTGGAAACACCATATATTTT
TRBJ2-2,.,TRBV27,.,CASKETNTGELFF,TGTGCCAGCAAGGAGACGAACACCGGGGAGCTGTTTTTT
TRBJ1-2,.,TRBV6-1,.,CASSEGRGIYGYTF,TGTGCCAGCAGTGAAGGACGGGGGATCTATGGCTACACCTTC
TRBJ1-4,.,TRBV30,.,CAWRKRTLATNEKLFF,TGTGCCTGGAGGAAGAGGACACTTGCAACTAATGAAAAACTGTTTTTT
TRBJ1-1,few,TRBV10-1,.,CASSESGRNTEAFF,TGCGCCAGCAGTGAGTCGGGGCGGAACACTGAAGCTTTCTTT
TRBJ2-5,.,TRBV30,.,CAGDPTGSETQYF,TGTGCCGGAGATCCGACCGGGTCAGAGACCCAGTACTTC
TRBJ2-5,.,TRBV6-5,TRBD1,CASSFTGAETQYF,TGTGCCAGCAGTTTTACAGGGGCGGAGACCCAGTACTTC
TRBJ1-2,.,TRBV6-6,.,CASRLDGYTF,TGTGCCAGCAGGCTAGATGGCTACACCTTC
TRBJ2-1,.,TRBV29-1,TRBD1,CSVAGTGGRGQFF,TGCAGCGTCGCGGGGACAGGGGGAAGAGGGCAGTTCTTC
TRBJ1-4,.,TRBV30,.,CAWSPGTKDGEKLFF,TGTGCCTGGAGTCCCGGGACTAAAGATGGAGAAAAACTGTTTTTT
TRBJ1-1,.,TRBV2,.,CASSDIGPEAFF,TGTGCCAGCAGTGATATTGGGCCGGAAGCTTTCTTT
TRBJ2-5,.,TRBV10-3,TRBD2,CAISESSAGPGETQYF,TGTGCCATCAGTGAGTCGTCAGCGGGGCCGGGGGAGACCCAGTACTTC
TRBJ2-7,.,TRBV6-1,TRBD1,CASSEAFAGGEQYF,TGTGCCAGCAGTGAAGCGTTCGCAGGGGGCGAGCAGTACTTC
TRBJ1-1,once,TRBV7-9,.,CASSLRTRSPAFF,TGTGCCAGCAGCTTACGCACGCGGAGTCCAGCTTTCTTT